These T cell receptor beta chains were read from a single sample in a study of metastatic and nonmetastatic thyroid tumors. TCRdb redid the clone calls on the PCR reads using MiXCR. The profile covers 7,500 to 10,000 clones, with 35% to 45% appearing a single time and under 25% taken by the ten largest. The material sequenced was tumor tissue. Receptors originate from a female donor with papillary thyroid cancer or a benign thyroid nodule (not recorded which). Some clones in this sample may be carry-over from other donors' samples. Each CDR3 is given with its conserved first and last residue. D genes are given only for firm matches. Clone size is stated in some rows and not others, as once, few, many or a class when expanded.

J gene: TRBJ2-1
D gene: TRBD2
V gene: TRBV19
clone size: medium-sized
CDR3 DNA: TGTGCCAGTAGGTTCGGGGGGGCCAATGAGCAGTTCTTC
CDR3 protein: CASRFGGANEQFF

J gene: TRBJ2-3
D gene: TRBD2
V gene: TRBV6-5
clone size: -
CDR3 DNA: TGTGCCAGCAGTTTCTTCCTAGCGGGAGGCACAGATACGCAGTATTTT
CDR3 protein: CASSFFLAGGTDTQYF

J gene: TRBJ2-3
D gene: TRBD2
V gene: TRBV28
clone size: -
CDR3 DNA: TGTGCCAGCTTTGCGGGGGGCTGCACAGATACGCAGTATTTT
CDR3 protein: CASFAGGCTDTQYF

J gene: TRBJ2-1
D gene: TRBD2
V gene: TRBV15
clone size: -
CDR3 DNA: TGTGCCACCAGCAGCGGGACTAGCGGCTCCTACAATGAGCAGTTCTTC
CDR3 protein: CATSSGTSGSYNEQFF

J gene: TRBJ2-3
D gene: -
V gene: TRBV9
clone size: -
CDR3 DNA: TGTGCCAGCAGCGTTTCATGTCACGGGGATACGCAGTATTTT
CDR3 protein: CASSVSCHGDTQYF

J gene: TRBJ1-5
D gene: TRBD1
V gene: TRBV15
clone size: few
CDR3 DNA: TGTGCCACCAATTCGGACAGGGCTAATAATCAGCCCCAGCATTTT
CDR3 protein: CATNSDRANNQPQHF

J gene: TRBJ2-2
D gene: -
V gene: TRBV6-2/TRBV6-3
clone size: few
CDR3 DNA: TGTGCCAGCAGCGCTAGCGAATCCGGGGAGCTGTTTTTT
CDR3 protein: CASSASESGELFF

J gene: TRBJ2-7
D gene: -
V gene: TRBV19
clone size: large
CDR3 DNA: TGTGCCAGTAGCCCGGGACCGCGCGCCGAGCAGTACTTC
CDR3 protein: CASSPGPRAEQYF

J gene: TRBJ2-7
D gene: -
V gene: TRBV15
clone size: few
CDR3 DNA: TGTGCCACCAGCAGAGATTACATGACAGCCCACTACGAGCAGTACTTC
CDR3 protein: CATSRDYMTAHYEQYF

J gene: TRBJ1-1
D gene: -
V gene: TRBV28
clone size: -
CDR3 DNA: TGTGCTAGCAGTTTTGGACATGGCGTAGCTTTCTTT
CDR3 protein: CASSFGHGVAFF

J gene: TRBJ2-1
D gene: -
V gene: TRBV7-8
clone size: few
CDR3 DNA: TGTGCCAGCAGCCCCGGTGCTGCTTACAATGAGCAGTTCTTC
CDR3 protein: CASSPGAAYNEQFF

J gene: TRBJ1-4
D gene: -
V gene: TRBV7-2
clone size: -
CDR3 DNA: TGTGCCAGCAGCCGCGCGGGGCCCCGGAATGAAAAACTGTTTTTT
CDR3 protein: CASSRAGPRNEKLFF

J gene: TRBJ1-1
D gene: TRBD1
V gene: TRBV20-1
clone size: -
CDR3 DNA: TGCAGTGCCCTGGGACAGGTTAAAACTGAAGCTTTCTTT
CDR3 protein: CSALGQVKTEAFF

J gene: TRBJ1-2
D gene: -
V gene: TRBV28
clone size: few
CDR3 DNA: TGTGCCAGCAGTTCCTTGAGTGGAGGCTACACCTTC
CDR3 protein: CASSSLSGGYTF